This TCR beta chain was found in a study of blood T cell repertoires in COVID-19. Whole-study context: The study drew acute and convalescent COVID-19 samples from the United States, Italy and Spain. PBMCs, B-cell-depleted T cells, or T cells provided the cDNA or gDNA that made up the material.

This clone has a single count. Trimming took 1 base from V and 6 from J, leaving 10 bases between them. There are 13 residues in the CDR3. CDR1 is SGHAT, CDR2 FQNNGV, per germline. In the original processing: Nucleated cell counts were estimated from reference gene primer amplification. Clones were sequenced by immunoSEQ multiplex PCR, and TCRdb holds only the in-frame ones, with some missing. V and J calls and clone size are those listed in that table; D and trimming were worked out from the DNA. There are 400,000 to 550,000 clones in the sample; 75% to 90% occur only once, and about 4.5% lies in the top ten.

The chain recombines TRBV11-2 with TRBJ2-7; D remains ambiguous. The receptor comes from a woman aged 25 to 39 with acute or convalescent COVID-19. The sequenced material came from peripheral blood. CDR3 sequence: CASSLGGLSEQYF. The CDR3 DNA reads TGTGCCAGCAGCTTAGGCGGCTTAAGCGAGCAGTACTTC.